This T cell receptor (beta chain) is drawn from a study of blood T cell repertoires in COVID-19. This clone was seen a single time. The table came from immunoSEQ multiplex PCR; TCRdb's copy has only in-frame clones and leaves some out. The repertoire includes more than 130,000 clones, less than 85% of them detected once, and roughly 6.5% sits in the top ten. Sequencing was done on a sample of peripheral blood. The source is a human donor in a cohort sampled during active COVID-19.

The CDR3 spells CASSPSSTNEKLFF. CDR3 bases: TGTGCCAGCTCACCGAGTTCAACTAATGAAAAACTGTTTTTT. The chain recombines TRBV18 with TRBJ1-4; D is ambiguous. The length of the CDR3 is 14 residues. Deletions cut 3 bases from V and 0 bases from J, with 5 bases between. Per germline, CDR1 KGHSH and CDR2 LQKENI.